This T cell receptor beta chain was sequenced in a study of blood T cells in healthy people across ages. Points from the study as a whole: Across the age range, TCR beta diversity per million T cells fell in a roughly linear way.

Every sample had a minimum of 7 million PBMCs isolated. The CDR3 length is 12 residues. CDR1 is SGHTA, CDR2 FQGNSA, per germline. Alongside a J-beta primer mix, a sample-barcoded 5' primer served in a second PCR lasting roughly 6 to 12 cycles. A single record per CDR3 protein comes from TCRdb applying MiXCR to the 5' RACE reads. Of 1.5 million or so distinct CDR3 sequences listed, roughly two fifths are singletons. This clonotype has more than one count but fewer than ten. Its antigen remains unidentified. This rearrangement joins TRBV7-2 to TRBJ2-4, with D possibly TRBD2 on 5 matching bases. The J call may be mistaken, given a closer DNA end match to TRBJ2-7. This clonotype originated in a woman under 30 in good health. Sequenced input: blood. CDR3 sequence: CASSSARGEQYF. For the CDR3, the DNA is TGTGCCAGCAGTTCTGCACGGGGCGAGCAGTACTTC.